These 20 T cell receptor beta chains came from one sample sequenced in a study of Ad26.COV2.S vaccination and SARS-CoV-2 variants. Regarding treatment: roughly 18 received Ad26.COV2.S at low or high dose, single or two shots; a few received placebo; per-sample allocation not given. Sample collection was performed on day 63 after the first vaccine or placebo injection. Only in-frame clones appear in the TCRdb table, and some are missing; sequencing was by immunoSEQ multiplex PCR. The sample carries 440,000 or so clones, about nine tenths recorded once. The sample was peripheral blood, taken in a trial of Ad26.COV2.S vaccine versus placebo. These receptors were collected from a person between 18 and 60 years old who received the Ad26.COV2.S COVID-19 vaccine or a placebo.

This clone is a singleton in its sample. The chain is built from TRBV6-4 and TRBJ1-4, with D maybe TRBD1 (5 bases). V lost 11 bases, J lost 6 bases, and 16 bases lay in between. Germline V lookup: CDR1 MRHNA, CDR2 SNTAGT. This CDR3 spans 13 amino acids. The CDR3 loop reads CAGERDEDEKLFF. In DNA, the CDR3 is TGTGCCGGTGAACGGGACGAGGATGAAAAACTGTTTTTT.

This chain links TRBV9 with TRBJ2-7; no definite D call. V was shortened by 4 bases and J by 1 base, with 15 bases between the two germline ends. The CDR3 totals 15 residues. Looked up from germline, CDR1 is SGDLS and CDR2 is YYNGEE. Here the CDR3 reads CASSPGQLGSYEQYF. The CDR3 coding sequence is TGTGCCAGCAGCCCGGGCCAGCTCGGGTCCTACGAGCAGTACTTC.

In this sample, this clone turned up a few times. The same CDR3 is also encoded by other DNA sequences in this sample. V gene TRBV10-3 combines with J gene TRBJ2-7; no reliable D call. V was clipped by 0 bases and J by 3 bases, with 6 bases between them. This CDR3 spans 13 amino acids. CDR1 is ENHRY and CDR2 is SYGVKD in the germline V gene. The CDR3 DNA reads as TGTGCCATCAGTGAGTCCTCCGACTACGAGCAGTACTTC. Translated: CAISESSDYEQYF.

This chain links TRBV14 with TRBJ2-3; D not certain. Germline assignment: CDR1 SGHDN and CDR2 FVKESK. V lost 2 bases and J 4 bases, leaving 7 bases between the germline ends. CDR3 size: 13 residues. As DNA, the CDR3 is TGTGCCAGCAGCCAACCCTTGTCAGATACGCAGTATTTT. This gives the protein CASSQPLSDTQYF.

The chain joins TRBV5-1 to TRBJ2-7, with 8 bases lining up with TRBD1. The CDR3 contains 14 residues. The J segment lost 6 bases and the V segment lost 1 base, leaving 6 bases of the junction unmatched. The germline V gene has CDR1 SGHRS and CDR2 YFSETQ. The CDR3 coding sequence is TGCGCCAGCAGCTTGATGACAGGGGTGGTCGAGCAGTACTTC. It codes for CASSLMTGVVEQYF.

V gene TRBV27 combines with J gene TRBJ1-6; 7 bases line up with TRBD1. J was trimmed by 6 bases and V by 2 bases; bases with no gene match: 1. The CDR3 extends over 14 amino acids. Germline V gives CDR1 MNHEY, CDR2 SMNVEV (reference sequence). The CDR3 protein is CASSLGTANSPLHF. The CDR3 nucleotides are TGTGCCAGCAGTTTAGGGACAGCTAATTCACCCCTCCACTTT.

Points on this clone: This sample also contains other DNA sequences that code for the same CDR3. This rearrangement joins TRBV19 to TRBJ2-1; D gene unclear. There are 15 residues in the CDR3. Trimming removed 3 bases from V and 0 bases from J, with 9 bases in between. The germline V gene has CDR1 LNHDA and CDR2 SQIVND (reference sequence). The CDR3 reads CASSISGSSYNEQFF. CDR3 in DNA: TGTGCCAGTAGTATTTCCGGAAGCTCCTACAATGAGCAGTTCTTC.

The V and J genes are TRBV11-2 and TRBJ1-5, with TRBD1 matching 7 bases. Germline V lookup: CDR1 SGHAT, CDR2 FQNNGV. V dropped 5 bases and J dropped 5; count of bases not matched to a gene: 9. This CDR3 is built from 15 residues. The CDR3 spells CASSQTGQVHQPQHF. CDR3 nucleotide sequence: TGTGCCAGCAGCCAGACCGGACAGGTTCATCAGCCCCAGCATTTT.

The chain combines TRBV7-6 with TRBJ2-2; D unresolved. Trimming took off 1 base at V and 0 bases at J, with 9 bases between the two ends. The CDR3 sequence is 16 residues long. The germline V gene has CDR1 SGHVS and CDR2 FNYEAQ. CDR3 sequence (DNA): TGTGCCAGCAGCTTAGTTTCCGGAGCGAACACCGGGGAGCTGTTTTTT. Encoded protein: CASSLVSGANTGELFF.

This chain uses TRBV15 with TRBJ1-5; TRBD1 might be the D (6 bases). The CDR3 has 16 residues. V was shortened by 4 bases and J by 0 bases, with 13 bases between the two germline ends. Germline lookup yields CDR1 LNHNV and CDR2 YYDKDF (reference sequence). The CDR3 protein is CATSTNLQGSNQPQHF. In nucleotides, the CDR3 is TGTGCCACCAGCACGAACCTACAGGGTAGCAATCAGCCCCAGCATTTT.

The V call is TRBV7-2, the J call TRBJ1-2; D is ambiguous. CDR1 and CDR2 (germline): SGHTA, FQGNSA. The CDR3 totals 17 residues. V gave up 1 base and J gave up 4 bases, with 19 bases separating them. In nucleotides, the CDR3 is TGTGCCAGCAGCTTAGTTGGAACAGAGATACTCGGCTATGGCTACACCTTC. It specifies CASSLVGTEILGYGYTF.

V is TRBV5-4 and J is TRBJ2-7; no clear D. This CDR3 spans 13 amino acids. Looked up from germline, CDR1 is SGHNT and CDR2 is YYREEE (reference sequence). V lost 0 bases and J 2 bases, leaving 6 bases between the germline ends. In DNA form, the CDR3 reads TGTGCCAGCAGCTTGGAGGCGGCCTACGAGCAGTACTTC. It encodes CASSLEAAYEQYF.

The chain uses TRBV6-5 and TRBJ1-5; the D gene is possibly TRBD1 (5 bases). From germline, CDR1 is MNHEY and CDR2 SVGAGI. The CDR3 length is 15 residues. Trimming stripped 2 bases from V and 8 bases from J, with 16 bases between. The CDR3 spells CASSYPRDLEKPQHF. The CDR3 DNA reads TGTGCCAGCAGTTACCCCCGGGACCTAGAAAAGCCCCAGCATTTT.

The chain employs TRBV7-8 and TRBJ2-7; a weak D match, TRBD1 (5 bases). Germline values: CDR1 SGHVS, CDR2 FQNEAQ. Trimming took off 5 bases at V and 1 base at J, with 6 bases between the two ends. CDR3 length: 12 amino acids. The CDR3 bases are TGTGCCAGCAGCCGACAGTCCTACGAGCAGTACTTC. Protein product: CASSRQSYEQYF. Together with reference TRBV7-8 and TRBJ2-7, the CDR3 gives the full variable domain: GAGVSQSPRYKVAKRGQDVALRCDPISGHVSLFWYQQALGQGPEFLTYFQNEAQLDKSGLPSDRFFAERPEGSVSTLKIQRTQQEDSAVYLCASSRQSYEQYFGPGTRLTVT.

This sequence joins TRBV5-4 and TRBJ1-3; D is possibly TRBD1 (5 bases). The CDR3 sequence is 15 residues long. Germline V gene data show CDR1 as SGHNT and CDR2 as YYREEE (reference sequence). Trimming took off 3 bases at V and 0 bases at J, with 10 bases between the two ends. CDR3: CASSWGLSSGNTIYF. CDR3 nucleotides: TGTGCCAGCAGCTGGGGACTGAGCTCTGGAAACACCATATATTTT.

The chain is built from TRBV30 and TRBJ1-1; weak D call: TRBD1 (5 bases). This CDR3 contains 12 residues. Germline V gene data show CDR1 as GTSNPN and CDR2 as SVGIG (reference sequence). V was clipped by 4 bases and J by 6 bases, with 12 bases between them. CDR3 bases: TGTGCCTGGATGGGGCAGTCCTCTGAAGCTTTCTTT. Translating it yields CAWMGQSSEAFF. The full variable domain, in which reference TRBV30 and TRBJ1-1 provide the parts outside the CDR3, is SQTIHQWPATLVQPVGSPLSLECTVEGTSNPNLYWYRQAAGRGLQLLFYSVGIGQISSEVPQNLSASRPQDRQFILSSKKLLLSDSGFYLCAWMGQSSEAFFGQGTRLTVV.

This clone appeared a few times. The chain recombines TRBV4-2 with TRBJ1-2; TRBD1 matches 9 bases. Germline V gene sequence: CDR1 LGHNA, CDR2 YNFKEQ. CDR3 length: 15 amino acids. V dropped 0 bases and J dropped 8; count of bases not matched to a gene: 7. CDR3 sequence (DNA): TGTGCCAGCAGCCAAGAGCGGACAGGGGTGAGCGGCTACACCTTC. Its protein product is CASSQERTGVSGYTF.

V usage is TRBV4-1 and J usage is TRBJ2-7; a possible D gene is TRBD2 (5 bases). V was clipped by 2 bases and J by 6 bases, with 14 bases between them. CDR1 MGHRA and CDR2 YSYEKL come from the germline V gene. This CDR3 spans 14 amino acids. CDR3 sequence reads: CASSQTQGLSEQYF. In DNA form, the CDR3 reads TGCGCCAGCAGCCAAACCCAAGGACTGAGCGAGCAGTACTTC.

V usage is TRBV2 and J usage is TRBJ2-2; D possibly corresponds to TRBD1 (5 bases). The CDR3 loop spans 15 amino acids. Trimming left V 1 base short and J 7 bases short, with 13 bases between. In germline, CDR1 is SNHLY, CDR2 FYNNEI. CDR3 in DNA: TGTGCCAGCAGTGAAGGCAGGGTGTATCACGGGGAGCTGTTTTTT. It yields the protein CASSEGRVYHGELFF. The complete variable domain, with remaining parts taken from reference TRBV2 and TRBJ2-2, reads EPEVTQTPSHQVTQMGQEVILRCVPISNHLYFYWYRQILGQKVEFLVSFYNNEISEKSEIFDDQFSVERPDGSNFTLKIRSTKLEDSAMYFCASSEGRVYHGELFFGEGSRLTVL.

This chain links TRBV3-1 (or the pseudogene TRBV3-2) with TRBJ1-1; possibly TRBD1 for D (6 bases). The CDR3 spans 14 residues. Trimming pared 4 bases from V and 6 bases from J, leaving 15 bases between. CDR1 LGHDT and CDR2 YNNKEL come from the germline V gene (reference sequence). CDR3 coding DNA: TGTGCCAGCAGCCTTCAACAGGGAGGGTCTGAAGCTTTCTTT. Its translation is CASSLQQGGSEAFF.